One and the same sample provided the 16 T cell receptor beta chains below, sequenced in a study of regulatory T cells in long-lasting Graves disease. Arm-PCR of CDR3 regions and iRepertoire HTBI primers were the basis on which TCR beta libraries were built. Each CDR3 protein gets one entry after TCRdb re-called the multiplex PCR reads with MiXCR. Among 400,000 to 550,000 distinct CDR3 sequences listed, around 17% were seen once. Time point given: newly diagnosed GD, antithyroid drugs for less than 3 months. PBMCs provided the RNA from which the TCR library was made. This sample also appeared in a second study, on T cells in Graves' hyperthyroidism and ophthalmopathy.

This material consisted of peripheral blood mononuclear cells (PBMCs), taken at new diagnosis, from a patient treated with antithyroid drugs. The origin of the receptors is a woman aged 18-35 years with Graves disease.

This clonotype appeared many times. This chain joins TRBV6-1 and TRBJ1-1, with 7 positions matching TRBD1. The J segment lost 8 bases and the V segment lost 5 bases, leaving 2 bases of the junction unmatched. This CDR3 has 11 amino acids. The germline CDR1 and CDR2 sequences are MNHNS and SASEGT. The CDR3 DNA reads as TGTGCCAGCAGTCGGACAGGCGAAGCTTTCTTT. This translates into CASSRTGEAFF.

V is TRBV6-1 and J is TRBJ2-7; D perhaps matches TRBD1 (5 bases). This CDR3 spans 14 amino acids. Trimming took off 6 bases at V and 2 bases at J, with 14 bases between the two ends. The germline CDR1 and CDR2 sequences are MNHNS and SASEGT. Here the CDR3 DNA reads TGTGCCAGCAGAGACCAGGACATTGCCTACGAGCAGTACTTC. Its protein is CASRDQDIAYEQYF.

This clonotype was detected a few times. The genes are TRBV4-3 and TRBJ1-4, with D possibly TRBD1 on 6 matching bases. Germline assignment: CDR1 LGHNA and CDR2 YSLEER. V dropped 4 bases and J dropped 5 bases, with 17 bases sitting between them. The CDR3 extends over 16 amino acids. CDR3 nucleotide sequence: TGCGCCAGCAGCCCTCAATATAGGGGGGGGAATGAAAAACTGTTTTTT. The encoded protein is CASSPQYRGGNEKLFF.

This clonotype was seen only a few times. The V gene is TRBV6-5, the J gene TRBJ2-3; tentatively, D is TRBD1 or TRBD2 (5 bases each). Looked up from germline, CDR1 is MNHEY and CDR2 is SVGAGI. The CDR3 extends over 14 amino acids. The V and J ends lost 1 base and 5 bases respectively, with 10 bases between them. CDR3 amino acids: CASSYFGAGDTQYF. CDR3 nucleotides: TGTGCCAGCAGTTACTTTGGGGCGGGAGATACGCAGTATTTT.

This clonotype showed up many times. The rearrangement joins TRBV27 to TRBJ1-1; weak D call: TRBD1 (6 bases). Germline values: CDR1 MNHEY, CDR2 SMNVEV (reference sequence). V dropped 3 bases and J dropped 3 bases, with 11 bases sitting between them. The CDR3 has 14 amino acids. The CDR3 reads CASSFDRRDTEAFF. CDR3 sequence (DNA): TGTGCCAGCAGTTTCGACAGGCGGGACACTGAAGCTTTCTTT.

The chain recombines TRBV11-3 with TRBJ2-1; D is perhaps TRBD1 (5 bases). Trimming removed 3 bases at V and 10 bases at J, with 13 bases between. The V gene's germline CDR1 is SGHNT and CDR2 YENEEA. The CDR3 is made up of 13 amino acids. CDR3 bases: TGTGCCAGCAGCTTGACTGGAAAGGGGGAGCAGTTCTTC. Its translation: CASSLTGKGEQFF.

The chain is built from TRBV14 and TRBJ2-7; no definite D call. In germline, CDR1 is SGHDN, CDR2 FVKESK. V lost 3 bases to trimming and J lost 2 bases, with 14 bases between them. The CDR3 covers 15 residues. For the CDR3, the DNA is TGTGCCAGCAGCCACAGACTTAGTTCGACCTACGAGCAGTACTTC. It yields the protein CASSHRLSSTYEQYF. The complete variable domain, with remaining parts taken from reference TRBV14 and TRBJ2-7, reads EAGVTQFPSHSVIEKGQTVTLRCDPISGHDNLYWYRRVMGKEIKFLLHFVKESKQDESGMPNNRFLAERTGGTYSTLKVQPAELEDSGVYFCASSHRLSSTYEQYFGPGTRLTVT.

This clonotype was recorded at least ten times. The CDR3 sequence: CSASRLVAGEQYF. The CDR3 coding sequence is TGCAGTGCTAGCCGACTAGTGGCGGGCGAGCAGTACTTC. The chain has TRBV20-1 and TRBJ2-7; tentative D call: TRBD2 (6 bases). Trimming cost V 3 bases and J 6 bases, with 15 bases left between them. The CDR3 extends over 13 amino acids. Germline lookup yields CDR1 DFQATT and CDR2 SNEGSKA (reference sequence).

This clonotype was found a few times. The V and J genes are TRBV29-1 and TRBJ2-7; no clear D gene. Germline CDR1 SQVTM, CDR2 ANQGSEA. This CDR3 is built from 14 residues. The V and J ends lost 4 bases and 4 bases respectively, with 17 bases between them. The CDR3 reads CSVVMVGNRYEQYF. CDR3 DNA sequence: TGCAGCGTTGTGATGGTAGGGAATAGGTACGAGCAGTACTTC.

The V and J genes are TRBV10-3 and TRBJ1-2, with 10 bases matching TRBD1. Trimming cost V 6 bases and J 4 bases; bases outside gene matches: 5. Per germline, CDR1 ENHRY and CDR2 SYGVKD. This CDR3 is 14 amino acids long. DNA for the CDR3: TGTGCCATCAGGGGGACAGGGGACGGCTATGGCTACACCTTC. Translating it yields CAIRGTGDGYGYTF.

This clonotype was recorded many times. The chain recombines TRBV28 with TRBJ2-2, with 13 bases matching TRBD2. The junction had 2 bases not matched to a gene; V was cut back by 5 bases and J by 5 bases. Looked up from germline, CDR1 is MDHEN and CDR2 is SYDVKM. This CDR3 is 15 amino acids long. The DNA for the CDR3 is TGTGCCAGCAGTAAGGGACTAGCGGGAACCGGGGAGCTGTTTTTT. It translates to CASSKGLAGTGELFF.

This clonotype turned up a few times. The genes are TRBV27 and TRBJ1-4, with unresolved D. The CDR3 runs 13 residues. Trimming pared 5 bases from V and 8 bases from J, leaving 12 bases between. The germline CDR1 and CDR2 sequences are MNHEY and SMNVEV (reference sequence). CDR3 DNA: TGTGCCAGCAGTCTAACCTACAGAGAAAAACTGTTTTTT. Protein: CASSLTYREKLFF.

The chain carries TRBV3-1 and TRBJ1-2; D unresolved. This CDR3 has 16 amino acids. V was pared by 5 bases and J by 5 bases, with 21 bases between. Germline CDR1 is LGHDT and CDR2 is YNNKEL (reference sequence). The chain's CDR3 is CASSFTVAPSGYGYTF. The CDR3 DNA is TGTGCCAGCAGCTTTACGGTCGCCCCTTCCGGATATGGCTACACCTTC. Using reference TRBV3-1 and TRBJ1-2 for the parts outside the CDR3, the full variable domain is DTAVSQTPKYLVTQMGNDKSIKCEQNLGHDTMYWYKQDSKKFLKIMFSYNNKELIINETVPNRFSPKSPDKAHLNLHINSLELGDSAVYFCASSFTVAPSGYGYTFGSGTRLTVV.

This clonotype appeared a few times. In DNA form, the CDR3 reads TGTGCCAGCAGCCTACAGGCAACTAATGAAAAACTGTTTTTT. Protein sequence: CASSLQATNEKLFF. This rearrangement joins TRBV7-3 to TRBJ1-4; tentatively, D is TRBD1 (5 bases). The length of the CDR3 is 14 residues. Germline V gene lookup returns CDR1 SGHTA and CDR2 FQGTGA. V shed 5 bases and J shed 0 bases, with 7 bases lying between them.

This clonotype was seen repeatedly, ten times or more. The rearrangement joins TRBV3-1 to TRBJ2-7; the D call may be TRBD1 or TRBD2 (5 bases each). The germline CDR1 and CDR2 sequences are LGHDT and YNNKEL (reference sequence). The CDR3 is made up of 13 amino acids. V lost 4 bases to trimming and J lost 3 bases, with 10 bases between them. CDR3 DNA: TGTGCCAGCAGCCCAGGGAGCTACTACGAGCAGTACTTC. Translating it yields CASSPGSYYEQYF.

This clonotype was recorded at least ten times. The chain links TRBV7-9 to TRBJ2-3, with TRBD1 identical over 7 bases. The CDR3 length is 16 residues. J gave up 2 bases and V 4 bases, and 9 bases lay outside the gene matches. Germline V gene lookup returns CDR1 SEHNR and CDR2 FQNEAQ (reference sequence). The CDR3, as DNA: TGTGCCAGCAGCTCGACAGGGCTTAGACCCACAGATACGCAGTATTTT. Amino acids: CASSSTGLRPTDTQYF. Looking up the rest from reference TRBV7-9 and TRBJ2-3 gives the full variable domain: DTGVSQNPRHKITKRGQNVTFRCDPISEHNRLYWYRQTLGQGPEFLTYFQNEAQLEKSRLLSDRFSAERPKGSFSTLEIQRTEQGDSAMYLCASSSTGLRPTDTQYFGPGTRLTVL.